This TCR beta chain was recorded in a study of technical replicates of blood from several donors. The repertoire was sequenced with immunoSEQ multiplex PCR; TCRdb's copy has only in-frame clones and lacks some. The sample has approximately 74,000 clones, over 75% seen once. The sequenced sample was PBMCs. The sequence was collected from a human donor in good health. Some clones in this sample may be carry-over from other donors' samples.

CDR3 nucleotides: TGTGCCAGCAGCCCCGACAGGGGGTATGGCTACACCTTC. It yields the protein CASSPDRGYGYTF. J is TRBJ1-2 and V is TRBV7-2; TRBD1 aligns across 9 bases. The CDR3 is 13 amino acids. Germline CDR1 reads SGHTA; CDR2 reads FQGNSA. Trimming took 5 bases from V and 5 from J; bases not matched to a gene: 3. Combining the CDR3 with reference TRBV7-2 and TRBJ1-2 gives the whole variable domain GAGVSQSPSNKVTEKGKDVELRCDPISGHTALYWYRQSLGQGLEFLIYFQGNSAPDKSGLPSDRFSAERTGGSVSTLTIQRTQQEDSAVYLCASSPDRGYGYTFGSGTRLTVV.